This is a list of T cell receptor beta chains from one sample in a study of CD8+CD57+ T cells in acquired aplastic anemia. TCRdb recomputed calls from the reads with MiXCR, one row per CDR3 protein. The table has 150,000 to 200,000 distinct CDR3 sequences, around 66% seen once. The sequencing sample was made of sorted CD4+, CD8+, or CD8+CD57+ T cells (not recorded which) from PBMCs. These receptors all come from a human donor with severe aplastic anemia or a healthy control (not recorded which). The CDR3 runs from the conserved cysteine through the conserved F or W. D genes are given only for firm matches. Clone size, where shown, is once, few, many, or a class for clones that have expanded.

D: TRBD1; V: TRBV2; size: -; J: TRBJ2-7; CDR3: CASRGQFLYEQYF; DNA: TGTGCCAGCAGGGGACAGTTCCTCTACGAGCAGTACTTC
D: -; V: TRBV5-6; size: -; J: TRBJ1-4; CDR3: CASSLSTFGKLFF; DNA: TGTGCCAGCAGCTTATCTACATTCGGAAAACTGTTCTTT
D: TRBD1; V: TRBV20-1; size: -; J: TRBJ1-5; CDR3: CSARGNNRGPQHF; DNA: TGCAGTGCTAGGGGGAATAACAGGGGACCCCAGCATTTT
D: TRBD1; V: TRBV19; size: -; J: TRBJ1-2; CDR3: CASNIAPGQGNYGYTF; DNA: TGTGCCAGTAATATCGCGCCGGGACAGGGTAACTATGGCTACACCTTC
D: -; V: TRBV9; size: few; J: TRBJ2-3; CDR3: CASSVGSSGTDTQYF; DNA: TGTGCCAGCAGCGTAGGCAGTAGCGGCACAGATACGCAGTATTTT
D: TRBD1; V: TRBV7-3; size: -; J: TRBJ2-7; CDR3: CASRYGTGVYEQYF; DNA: TGTGCCAGCAGATACGGGACAGGGGTCTACGAGCAGTACTTC
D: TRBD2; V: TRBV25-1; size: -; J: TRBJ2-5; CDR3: CASSDAGGPRETQYF; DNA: TGTGCCAGCAGTGATGCGGGAGGGCCCCGTGAGACCCAGTACTTC
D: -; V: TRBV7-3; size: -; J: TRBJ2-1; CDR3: CASSYGRFSEQFF; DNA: TGTGCCAGCAGCTACGGGCGGTTCAGTGAGCAGTTCTTC
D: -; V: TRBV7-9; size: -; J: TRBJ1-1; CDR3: CASSPTLAFF; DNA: TGTGCCAGCAGCCCCACCTTAGCTTTCTTT
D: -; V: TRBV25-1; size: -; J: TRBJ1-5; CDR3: CASSDDRYNQPQHF; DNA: TGTGCCAGCAGTGACGACAGGTATAATCAGCCCCAGCATTTT
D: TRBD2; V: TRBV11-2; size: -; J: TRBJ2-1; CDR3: CASSLELALNEQFF; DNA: TGTGCCAGCAGCTTAGAACTAGCGTTGAATGAGCAGTTCTTC
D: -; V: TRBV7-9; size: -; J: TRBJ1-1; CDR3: CASSWVLGWAEAFF; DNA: TGTGCCAGCAGCTGGGTTTTGGGGTGGGCTGAAGCTTTCTTT
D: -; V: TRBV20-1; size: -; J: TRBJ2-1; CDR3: CSVTLVNSYNEQFF; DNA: TGCAGTGTAACCTTGGTAAACTCCTACAATGAGCAGTTCTTC
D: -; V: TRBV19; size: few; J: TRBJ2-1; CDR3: CASSKPGLEMKQFF; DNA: TGTGCCAGTAGTAAACCGGGCCTGGAAATGAAGCAGTTCTTC
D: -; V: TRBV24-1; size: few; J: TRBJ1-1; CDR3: CATRSSLGNTEAFF; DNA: TGTGCCACCAGATCCTCTCTGGGGAACACTGAAGCTTTCTTT
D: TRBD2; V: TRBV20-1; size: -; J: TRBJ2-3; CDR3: CSARVGLGGSTDTQYF; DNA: TGCAGTGCTAGAGTGGGACTAGGCGGTAGCACAGATACGCAGTATTTT
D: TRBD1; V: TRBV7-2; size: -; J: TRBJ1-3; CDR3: CASSGRTGTEYKARNTIYF; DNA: TGTGCCAGCAGCGGCCGGACAGGGACGGAGTATAAGGCCCGAAACACCATATATTTT
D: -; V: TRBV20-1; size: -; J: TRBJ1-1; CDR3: CSLEGKATEAFF; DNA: TGCAGTTTAGAGGGCAAGGCCACTGAAGCTTTCTTT
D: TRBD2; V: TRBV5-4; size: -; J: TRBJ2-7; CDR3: CASSLGTSVSYEQYF; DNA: TGTGCCAGCAGCTTGGGTACTAGCGTGTCCTACGAGCAGTACTTC
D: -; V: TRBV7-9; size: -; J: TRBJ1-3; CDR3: CASSLLAGGADGYTIYF; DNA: TGTGCCAGCAGCTTACTGGCGGGGGGGGCGGATGGCTACACCATATATTTT
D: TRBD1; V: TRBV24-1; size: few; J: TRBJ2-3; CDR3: CATSDWGRGHGDTQYF; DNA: TGTGCCACCAGTGATTGGGGAAGGGGGCATGGAGATACGCAGTATTTT
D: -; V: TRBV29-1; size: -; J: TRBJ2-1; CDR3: CSVEAGVESPFF; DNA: TGCAGCGTTGAAGCGGGAGTTGAGTCCCCGTTCTTC
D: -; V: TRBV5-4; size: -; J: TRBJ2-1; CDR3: CASSLGGILEQFF; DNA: TGTGCCAGCAGCTTGGGAGGGATTCTTGAGCAGTTCTTC
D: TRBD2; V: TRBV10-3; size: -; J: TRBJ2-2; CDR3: CAISVLTSSNTGELFF; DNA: TGTGCCATCAGTGTATTGACTAGCTCCAACACCGGGGAGCTGTTTTTT
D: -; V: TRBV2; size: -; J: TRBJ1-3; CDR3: CASSSSVSGNTIYF; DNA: TGTGCCAGCAGTTCGTCCGTCTCTGGAAACACCATATATTTT
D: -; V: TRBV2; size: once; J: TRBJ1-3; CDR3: CASSWTGGSSGNTIYF; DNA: TGTGCCAGCAGCTGGACCGGGGGATCATCTGGAAACACCATATATTTT
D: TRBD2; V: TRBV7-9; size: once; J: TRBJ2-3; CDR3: CASITLAGGTDTQYF; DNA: TGTGCCAGCATCACACTAGCGGGGGGCACAGATACGCAGTATTTT
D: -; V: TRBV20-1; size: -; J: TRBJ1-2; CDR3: CSASRVGEYGYTF; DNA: TGCAGTGCTAGCAGGGTAGGGGAGTATGGCTACACCTTC
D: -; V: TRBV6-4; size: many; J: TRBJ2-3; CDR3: CASSKRGVTDTQYF; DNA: TGTGCCAGCAGTAAAAGGGGGGTCACAGATACGCAGTATTTT
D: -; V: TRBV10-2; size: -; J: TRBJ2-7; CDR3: CASSEQRTYEQYF; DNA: TGCGCCAGCAGTGAACAGCGGACCTACGAGCAGTACTTC
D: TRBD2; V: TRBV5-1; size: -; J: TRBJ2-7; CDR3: CASSSGLAGVDEQYF; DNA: TGCGCCAGCAGCTCAGGACTAGCGGGGGTGGACGAGCAGTACTTC
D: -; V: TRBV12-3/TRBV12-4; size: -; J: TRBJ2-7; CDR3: CASCWTTSSEQYF; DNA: TGTGCCAGCTGCTGGACAACCTCCTCCGAGCAGTACTTC
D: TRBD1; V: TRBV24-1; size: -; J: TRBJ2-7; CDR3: CATSDFTDRAYEQYF; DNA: TGTGCCACCAGTGATTTCACAGACAGGGCGTACGAGCAGTACTTC
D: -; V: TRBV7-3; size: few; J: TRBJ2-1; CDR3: CASSFGTLNNEQFF; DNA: TGTGCCAGCAGCTTCGGGACTTTGAACAATGAGCAGTTCTTC
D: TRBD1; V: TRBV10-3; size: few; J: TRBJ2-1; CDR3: CAIRTGSPNEQFF; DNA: TGTGCCATCCGGACAGGATCGCCCAATGAGCAGTTCTTC
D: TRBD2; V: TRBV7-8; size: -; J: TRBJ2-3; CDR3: CAGSLDGAGGFGTQYF; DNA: TGTGCCGGCAGCTTAGATGGAGCGGGAGGTTTCGGTACGCAGTATTTT